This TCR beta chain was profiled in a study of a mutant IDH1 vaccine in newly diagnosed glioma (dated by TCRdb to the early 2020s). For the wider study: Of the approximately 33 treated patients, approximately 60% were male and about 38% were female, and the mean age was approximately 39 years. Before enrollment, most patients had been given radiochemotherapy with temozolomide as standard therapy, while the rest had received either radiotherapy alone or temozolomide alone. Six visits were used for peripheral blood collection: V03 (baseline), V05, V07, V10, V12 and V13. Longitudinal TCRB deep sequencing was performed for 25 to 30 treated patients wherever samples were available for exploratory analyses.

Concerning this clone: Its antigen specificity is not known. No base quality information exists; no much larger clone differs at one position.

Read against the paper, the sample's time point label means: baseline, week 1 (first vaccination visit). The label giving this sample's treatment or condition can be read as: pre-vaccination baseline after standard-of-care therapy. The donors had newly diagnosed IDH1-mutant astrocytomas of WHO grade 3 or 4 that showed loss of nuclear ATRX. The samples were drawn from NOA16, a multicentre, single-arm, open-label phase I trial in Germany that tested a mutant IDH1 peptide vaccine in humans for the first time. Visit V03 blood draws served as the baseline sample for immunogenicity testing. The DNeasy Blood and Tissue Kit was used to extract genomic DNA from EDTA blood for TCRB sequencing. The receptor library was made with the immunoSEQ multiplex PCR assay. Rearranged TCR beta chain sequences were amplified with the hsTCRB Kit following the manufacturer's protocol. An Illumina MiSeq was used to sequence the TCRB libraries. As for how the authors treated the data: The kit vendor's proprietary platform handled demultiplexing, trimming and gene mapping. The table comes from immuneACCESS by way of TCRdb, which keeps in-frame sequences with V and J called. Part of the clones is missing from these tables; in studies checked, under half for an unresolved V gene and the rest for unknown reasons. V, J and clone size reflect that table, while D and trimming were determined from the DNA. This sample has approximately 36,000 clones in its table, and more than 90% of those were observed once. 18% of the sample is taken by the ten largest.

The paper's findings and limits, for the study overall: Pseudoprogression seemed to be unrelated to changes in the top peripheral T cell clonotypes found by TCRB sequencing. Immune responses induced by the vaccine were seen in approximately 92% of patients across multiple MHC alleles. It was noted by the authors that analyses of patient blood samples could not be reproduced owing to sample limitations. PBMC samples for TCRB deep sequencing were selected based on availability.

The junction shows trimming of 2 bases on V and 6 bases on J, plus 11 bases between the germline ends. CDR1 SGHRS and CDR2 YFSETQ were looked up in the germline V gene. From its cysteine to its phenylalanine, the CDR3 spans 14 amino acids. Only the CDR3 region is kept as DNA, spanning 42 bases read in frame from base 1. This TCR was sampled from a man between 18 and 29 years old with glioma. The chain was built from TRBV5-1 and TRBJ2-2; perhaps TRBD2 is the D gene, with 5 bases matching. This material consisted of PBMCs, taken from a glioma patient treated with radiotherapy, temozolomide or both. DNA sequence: TGCGCCAGCAGCTTCACTAGTGGCGCCGGGGAGCTGTTTTTT. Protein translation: CASSFTSGAGELFF.